Each of the 25 T cell receptor beta chains below was sequenced from the same sample in a study of cytomegalovirus exposure and HLA in healthy donors. Primers for the PCR totalled 60 Vbeta and 13 Jbeta. Only in-frame clones appear in the TCRdb table, and some are missing; sequencing was by immunoSEQ multiplex PCR. The sample yields about 91,000 clones, around nine tenths seen once. The sample consisted of PBMCs. The receptors were gathered from a man under 40 in good health and CMV-seropositive.

The chain has TRBV5-1 and TRBJ1-2, with a possible D match to TRBD1 (5 bases). The V end lost 0 bases, the J end lost 9 bases, and 12 bases lay between the germline ends. The CDR3 consists of 13 residues. Germline CDR1 is SGHRS and CDR2 is YFSETQ. Written as DNA, the CDR3 is TGCGCCAGCAGCTTGGGGCAGGGATATCGCTACACCTTC. Translated: CASSLGQGYRYTF.

This clone showed up just once. The V gene is TRBV7-9, the J gene TRBJ1-3; D not certain. The germline V gene has CDR1 SEHNR and CDR2 FQNEAQ (reference sequence). The CDR3 runs to 13 residues. Trimming stripped 2 bases from V and 4 bases from J, with 6 bases between. The CDR3 region has the DNA TGTGCCAGCAGCTTACCCCAGGGAAACACCATATATTTT. It is translated as CASSLPQGNTIYF.

The chain has TRBV2 and TRBJ1-2; 10 bases are shared with TRBD1. The germline V gene encodes CDR1 SNHLY and CDR2 FYNNEI. Germline trimming cut 10 bases from V and 1 base from J; bases unmatched to any gene: 3. The CDR3 totals 13 residues. The CDR3 DNA follows: TGTGCCACAGACAGGGGGCTTAACTATGGCTACACCTTC. This sequence encodes CATDRGLNYGYTF.

The table lists this clone with a count of one. The chain links TRBV6-5 to TRBJ2-7, with 10 positions matching TRBD1. This CDR3 has 16 residues. V was clipped by 0 bases and J by 7 bases; unmatched bases: 9. Per the germline V gene, CDR1 is MNHEY and CDR2 is SVGAGI. Here the CDR3 DNA reads TGTGCCAGCAGTTACTCTACCGGGACAGGGGATAGGGAGCAGTACTTC. Encoded protein: CASSYSTGTGDREQYF.

This chain links TRBV6-5 with TRBJ1-1, with TRBD1 identical over 8 bases. Germline values: CDR1 MNHEY, CDR2 SVGAGI. CDR3 length: 15 amino acids. V was clipped by 4 bases and J by 4 bases; unmatched bases: 8. The CDR3 spells CASSLGAGGRTEAFF. CDR3 nucleotide sequence: TGTGCCAGCAGTTTGGGAGCAGGGGGCCGCACTGAAGCTTTCTTT.

The chain employs TRBV7-2 and TRBJ2-3, with 12 bases identical to TRBD2. The V segment lost 5 bases and the J segment 4 bases; nucleotides outside the gene matches: 7. In germline, CDR1 is SGHTA, CDR2 FQGNSA. There are 16 residues in the CDR3. The CDR3 spells CASSPRTSGTSDTQYF. The CDR3 DNA follows: TGTGCCAGCAGCCCCCGGACTAGCGGGACTTCAGATACGCAGTATTTT.

The table lists this clone with a count of one. The genes are TRBV10-3 and TRBJ2-7, with TRBD1 identical over 9 bases. With V trimmed by 1 base and J by 0 bases, 4 bases remained unmatched. This CDR3 has 16 residues. Germline V CDR1 and CDR2: ENHRY, SYGVKD. CDR3 sequence reads: CAISEWTGASSYEQYF. The CDR3 nucleotides are TGTGCCATCAGTGAGTGGACAGGGGCGAGCTCCTACGAGCAGTACTTC.

V gene TRBV27 combines with J gene TRBJ1-5; tentatively, D is TRBD1 (6 bases). Germline V gene lookup returns CDR1 MNHEY and CDR2 SMNVEV (reference sequence). This CDR3 region has 13 residues. The V end lost 4 bases, the J end lost 6 bases, and 10 bases lay between the germline ends. DNA of the CDR3: TGTGCCAGCAGTTGGGGGGGCGGTCAGCCCCAGCATTTT. Translated, it gives CASSWGGGQPQHF.

The V gene is TRBV7-5, the J gene TRBJ2-1; TRBD2 reflects the table's D call only, with no check against the DNA. TRBV7-5 is reported as a pseudogene. This CDR3 has 9 amino acids. The CDR3 bases are TGTGTCAGAAGCTTAGAGAGGCTCTTC. Residues: CVRSLERLF.

The J gene is TRBJ2-7, the V gene TRBV7-2; D unresolved. Germline V gene data show CDR1 as SGHTA and CDR2 as FQGNSA. The CDR3 loop spans 14 amino acids. V was cut by 1 base and J by 1 base, with 8 bases left in between. The CDR3 bases are TGTGCCAGCAGCTTAGACTCTTTTTCCTACGAGCAGTACTTC. Translated: CASSLDSFSYEQYF.

This rearrangement joins TRBV30 to TRBJ2-7; 10 bases are shared with TRBD2. With V trimmed by 5 bases and J by 0 bases, 1 base remained unmatched. The CDR3 length is 13 residues. The germline V gene has CDR1 GTSNPN and CDR2 SVGIG (reference sequence). The CDR3 nucleotides are TGTGCCTGGGCTAGCGGGAGCTCCTACGAGCAGTACTTC. This codes for CAWASGSSYEQYF.

In DNA, the CDR3 is TGTGCCGGTAACAGGGGAAACACTGAAGCTTTCTTT. Translation gives CAGNRGNTEAFF. The chain recombines TRBV30 with TRBJ1-1; 7 nucleotides agree with TRBD1. Germline lookup yields CDR1 GTSNPN and CDR2 SVGIG (reference sequence). Trimming cost V 8 bases and J 2 bases; bases outside gene matches: 5. CDR3 size: 12 residues.

The rearrangement joins TRBV5-4 to TRBJ2-3; 10 nucleotides match TRBD2. Germline V gene sequence: CDR1 SGHNT, CDR2 YYREEE (reference sequence). With 3 bases clipped from V and 2 bases from J, the junction kept 9 bases outside the gene matches. This CDR3 region has 17 residues. The CDR3 bases are TGTGCCAGCAGCTGGACCGTAGCGGGAGGCCTCACAGATACGCAGTATTTT. Amino acids: CASSWTVAGGLTDTQYF.

CDR3 DNA: TGTGCCAGTAGCGCCGGGCCTCCGGAGGACGGCTACACCTTC. It is translated as CASSAGPPEDGYTF. V usage is TRBV19 and J usage is TRBJ1-2; D gene uncertain. The V end was cut by 6 bases, the J end by 8 bases, with 19 bases between. CDR3 length: 14 residues. Germline CDR1 and CDR2: LNHDA and SQIVND (reference sequence).

In this sample, this clone turned up a few times. V usage is TRBV6-5 and J usage is TRBJ1-1; TRBD1 might be the D (5 bases). The CDR3 length is 14 residues. V was pared by 7 bases and J by 1 base, with 13 bases between. The germline V gene encodes CDR1 MNHEY and CDR2 SVGAGI. CDR3: CASTTTTGNTEAFF. The CDR3 DNA is TGTGCCAGCACCACCACCACAGGGAACACTGAAGCTTTCTTT.

This chain connects TRBV6-1 to TRBJ2-7; D remains ambiguous. Germline-derived CDR1 and CDR2 are MNHNS and SASEGT. CDR3 length: 14 residues. V was shortened by 1 base and J by 3 bases, with 10 bases between the two germline ends. The CDR3 region is CASSEVAVIYEQYF. CDR3 nucleotide sequence: TGTGCCAGCAGTGAAGTGGCAGTAATCTACGAGCAGTACTTC.

The chain carries TRBV18 and TRBJ2-7; 8 nucleotides line up with TRBD1. The CDR3 has 14 residues. The J segment lost 0 bases and the V segment lost 3 bases, leaving 1 base of the junction unmatched. Germline loops: CDR1 KGHSH, CDR2 LQKENI. CDR3 coding DNA: TGTGCCAGCTCACCCGGACAGGGCTCCTACGAGCAGTACTTC. As protein: CASSPGQGSYEQYF. The full variable domain, its missing parts supplied by reference TRBV18 and TRBJ2-7, is NAGVMQNPRHLVRRRGQEARLRCSPMKGHSHVYWYRQLPEEGLKFMVYLQKENIIDESGMPKERFSAEFPKEGPSILRIQQVVRGDSAAYFCASSPGQGSYEQYFGPGTRLTVT.

As DNA, the CDR3 is TGTGCCAGCATTCCAAGGACAGGGGGCTTAGGTGATAGCAATCAGCCCCAGCATTTT. It is translated as CASIPRTGGLGDSNQPQHF. The chain links TRBV7-4 to TRBJ1-5; 11 nucleotides match TRBD1. The germline V gene has CDR1 SGHVT and CDR2 SQSDAQ. This CDR3 has 19 residues. Trimming at V came to 7 bases and at J to 0 bases, leaving 14 bases not matched to a gene.

The chain joins TRBV27 to TRBJ1-1, with 9 bases identical to TRBD1. After removal of 5 bases from V and 3 bases from J, the junction contained 7 bases not matched to a gene. Germline assignment: CDR1 MNHEY and CDR2 SMNVEV (reference sequence). The CDR3 is 15 residues long. CDR3 sequence (DNA): TGTGCCAGCAGTAGGGACAGGGCTACGGACACTGAAGCTTTCTTT. Translating gives CASSRDRATDTEAFF.

This chain uses TRBV7-9 with TRBJ2-2, with 12 bases aligning to TRBD1. This CDR3 is 19 amino acids long. The J segment lost 5 bases and the V segment lost 5 bases, leaving 15 bases of the junction unmatched. CDR1 is SEHNR and CDR2 is FQNEAQ in the germline V gene (reference sequence). In DNA form, the CDR3 reads TGTGCCAGCAGCAACCGGGACAGGGGGCGGAGTATGGGGACCGGGGAGCTGTTTTTT. Its protein product is CASSNRDRGRSMGTGELFF.

With regard to this clone: The junction departs from germline at one end; a sequencing error may be responsible. This sequence joins TRBV18 and TRBJ1-2; 9 nucleotides agree with TRBD1. Per the germline V gene, CDR1 is KGHSH and CDR2 is LQKENI. This CDR3 has 13 amino acids. The CDR3: CASSPRTGEGSAF. CDR3 nucleotide sequence: TGTGCCAGCTCACCGAGGACAGGGGAGGGTTCTGCCTTC. Using reference TRBV18 and TRBJ1-2 for the parts outside the CDR3, the full variable domain is NAGVMQNPRHLVRRRGQEARLRCSPMKGHSHVYWYRQLPEEGLKFMVYLQKENIIDESGMPKERFSAEFPKEGPSILRIQQVVRGDSAAYFCASSPRTGEGSAFGSGTRLTVV.

In nucleotides, the CDR3 is TGTGCCAGCAGTGGGGACAACTCCGTGTACGAGCAGTACTTC. This codes for CASSGDNSVYEQYF. This sequence joins TRBV27 and TRBJ2-7; D possibly corresponds to TRBD1 (6 bases). CDR1 and CDR2 (germline): MNHEY, SMNVEV (reference sequence). The CDR3 covers 14 residues. Trimming stripped 5 bases from V and 4 bases from J, with 15 bases between.

This rearrangement joins TRBV19 to TRBJ2-5; TRBD2 is a possible D gene (6 bases). The DNA end lines up better with TRBJ2-7; the J call may be wrong. Looked up from germline, CDR1 is LNHDA and CDR2 is SQIVND (reference sequence). The CDR3 contains 15 residues. CDR3 amino acids: CASSISAERVHEQYF. Written as DNA, the CDR3 is TGTGCCAGTAGTATTAGTGCGGAGCGGGTGCACGAGCAGTACTTC.

To note about this clone: Additional DNA sequences in this sample encode the identical CDR3. This sequence joins TRBV18 and TRBJ2-1; 11 bases are shared with TRBD2. The V and J ends lost 5 bases and 3 bases, in that order; junction bases with no gene match: 3. This CDR3 region has 15 residues. In germline, CDR1 is KGHSH, CDR2 LQKENI. For the CDR3, the DNA is TGTGCCAGCTCATCCGGGACTAGCGGCTACAATGAGCAGTTCTTC. Protein: CASSSGTSGYNEQFF.

The chain carries TRBV4-1 and TRBJ2-7; 8 bases map to TRBD1. The CDR3 is made up of 13 amino acids. Trimming removed 6 bases from V and 5 bases from J; junction bases left unmatched: 6. Germline V gene sequence: CDR1 MGHRA, CDR2 YSYEKL. The CDR3 sequence is CASRGQGSHEQYF. The CDR3 region has the DNA TGCGCCAGCAGAGGACAGGGTTCTCACGAGCAGTACTTC.